A single sample is the source of the 25 T cell receptor beta chains below, sequenced in a study of regulatory T cells in long-lasting Graves disease listed by TCRdb under 2021. The library was obtained by multiplex PCR. Sequencing took place on an Illumina HiSeq 4000. TCR beta libraries were built with iRepertoire HTBI primers and Arm-PCR amplification of CDR3 regions. In-frame beta chains were kept once TCRdb had trimmed the public reads at Q25 with fastp and called clones with MiXCR. Each entry merges the rows of one CDR3 protein and shows their most common DNA and genes. The sample contains about 440,000 distinct CDR3 sequences, roughly 15% of them found a single time. Jointly, the top ten make up about 11% of the sample. The time point label, as the study defines it: newly diagnosed GD, antithyroid drugs for less than 3 months. For both TCR sequencing and RNA sequencing, RNA was extracted from PBMCs in TRIzol.

This same sample was also part of a study on T cells in Graves' hyperthyroidism and ophthalmopathy.

The source material was peripheral blood mononuclear cells (PBMCs), sampled at new diagnosis, from a patient treated with antithyroid drugs. The receptors here all came from a woman aged 25 to 39 with Graves disease. Donor details come from another sample of the same person, matched by shared clones.

The rearrangement links TRBV27 to TRBJ1-2; D remains unclear. This CDR3 has 17 amino acids. V lost 6 bases and J lost 0, with 20 bases in between. Germline assignment: CDR1 MNHEY and CDR2 SMNVEV (reference sequence). The chain's CDR3 is CASSTVASPGANYGYTF. CDR3 nucleotide sequence: TGTGCCAGCAGCACAGTAGCAAGCCCGGGAGCTAACTATGGCTACACCTTC.

The rearrangement links TRBV6-1 to TRBJ2-3, with 13 positions matching TRBD2. Germline CDR1 reads MNHNS; CDR2 reads SASEGT. This CDR3 is built from 14 residues. The V and J ends lost 6 bases and 7 bases, in that order; junction bases with no gene match: 4. The CDR3 protein is CASSLLAGGYTQYF. The CDR3, as DNA: TGTGCCAGCAGCCTACTAGCGGGAGGGTATACGCAGTATTTT.

This clonotype was recorded at least ten times. V gene TRBV20-1 combines with J gene TRBJ1-5; D gene uncertain. V dropped 0 bases and J dropped 3 bases, with 9 bases sitting between them. The CDR3 runs to 14 residues. Germline V gene lookup returns CDR1 DFQATT and CDR2 SNEGSKA (reference sequence). The CDR3 nucleotides read TGCAGTGCTAGAGAGGAGCACGTCAATCAGCCCCAGCATTTT. Protein sequence: CSAREEHVNQPQHF.

The genes are TRBV7-8 and TRBJ2-3; D perhaps matches TRBD2 (5 bases). This CDR3 spans 15 amino acids. V was trimmed by 5 bases and J by 3 bases, leaving 15 bases between them. In germline, CDR1 is SGHVS, CDR2 FQNEAQ. In nucleotides, the CDR3 is TGTGCCAGCAGCCAGCCTGGCGGGTCGACAGATACGCAGTATTTT. Translated, it gives CASSQPGGSTDTQYF.

This clonotype appeared many times. DNA of the CDR3: TGTGCCAGCAGCAGTCGAGCGCGGAAAGAGCAGTACTTC. It is translated as CASSSRARKEQYF. The chain is built from TRBV11-2 and TRBJ2-7; unclear D gene. The germline CDR1 and CDR2 sequences are SGHAT and FQNNGV. This CDR3 comprises 13 residues. Trimming removed 5 bases at V and 7 bases at J, with 15 bases between.

On this clonotype: A much larger clone lies one base from this, so it may be a read error. V and J are TRBV28 and TRBJ2-4; 13 nucleotides align to TRBD2. Germline CDR1 reads MDHEN; CDR2 reads SYDVKM. This CDR3 contains 16 residues. The CDR3 DNA reads TGTACCAGCAGTCCGAGAGTCGGGACTAGCGGGATCGTTCAGTACTTC. Encoded protein: CTSSPRVGTSGIVQYF.

The sample holds many counts of this clonotype. The chain employs TRBV10-1 and TRBJ2-5, with TRBD1 matching 7 bases. CDR3 length equals 15 residues. Germline values: CDR1 WNHNN, CDR2 SYGVQD (reference sequence). V trimming: 0 bases; J trimming: 2 bases; junction bases outside the gene matches: 3. DNA for the CDR3: TGCGCCAGCAGTGAGTCTAGGGACAGACAAGAGACCCAGTACTTC. Amino acids: CASSESRDRQETQYF.

V usage is TRBV19 and J usage is TRBJ1-5; D gene ambiguous. CDR3 length: 13 residues. Between the trimmed V and J ends, which lost 6 bases and 5 bases, there was a span of 11 bases. CDR1 is LNHDA, CDR2 SQIVND, per germline (reference sequence). CDR3 sequence reads: CASSSRPDQPQHF. In DNA, the CDR3 is TGTGCCAGTAGCTCCCGGCCGGATCAGCCCCAGCATTTT.

This clonotype was seen many times. This chain joins TRBV20-1 and TRBJ2-5, with D uncertain. From germline, CDR1 is DFQATT and CDR2 SNEGSKA (reference sequence). The CDR3 runs to 14 residues. The V end lost 1 base, the J end lost 4 bases, and 13 bases lay between the germline ends. CDR3 residues: CSARVVALRETQYF. The CDR3 nucleotides read TGCAGTGCTAGAGTTGTAGCTCTCCGAGAGACCCAGTACTTC.

This clonotype was recorded a few times. The chain recombines TRBV20-1 with TRBJ2-2, with TRBD2 matching over 12 bases. The CDR3 is 14 residues long. Per germline, CDR1 DFQATT and CDR2 SNEGSKA (reference sequence). Trimming removed 5 bases from V and 4 bases from J; junction bases left unmatched: 2. The CDR3 DNA is TGCAGTGCTTGGACTAGCGGGATCACCGGGGAGCTGTTTTTT. Protein sequence: CSAWTSGITGELFF.

Ten or more counts support this clonotype. The V gene is TRBV2, the J gene TRBJ2-3, with D uncertain. Germline CDR1 reads SNHLY; CDR2 reads FYNNEI. The CDR3 has 11 amino acids. Trimming removed 7 bases from V and 4 bases from J, with 6 bases in between. This CDR3 is CASTSADTQYF. As DNA, the CDR3 is TGTGCCAGCACTAGTGCAGATACGCAGTATTTT. The full variable domain, completed using reference TRBV2 and TRBJ2-3, is EPEVTQTPSHQVTQMGQEVILRCVPISNHLYFYWYRQILGQKVEFLVSFYNNEISEKSEIFDDQFSVERPDGSNFTLKIRSTKLEDSAMYFCASTSADTQYFGPGTRLTVL.

Turning to this clonotype: The junction departs from germline at one end; a sequencing error may be responsible. J is TRBJ2-4 and V is TRBV6-2 or TRBV6-3; 7 bases line up with TRBD2. CDR1 and CDR2 (germline): MNHEY, SVGEGT. The CDR3 totals 18 residues. The DNA of the CDR3 is TGTACCAGCAGTCCTACCCCGGGACTACAGTCGGAAGCCCACATTCAGTACTTC. Protein product: CTSSPTPGLQSEAHIQYF.

This clonotype was detected many times. J is TRBJ2-7 and V is TRBV20-1, with 8 bases lining up with TRBD2. The ends lost 6 bases at V and 1 base at J; junction bases unmatched: 11. This CDR3 is built from 15 residues. Germline values: CDR1 DFQATT, CDR2 SNEGSKA (reference sequence). CDR3 nucleotide sequence: TGCAGTGCGAACCGGGGGGGGCTTTTTTCCTACGAGCAGTACTTC. This encodes CSANRGGLFSYEQYF.

V usage is TRBV28 and J usage is TRBJ2-1, with 8 bases identical to TRBD2. Germline CDR1 reads MDHEN; CDR2 reads SYDVKM. Trimming took 4 bases from V and 4 from J; bases not matched to a gene: 9. This CDR3 is 16 amino acids long. CDR3 amino acids: CASSSPVSGRYNEQFF. CDR3 nucleotide sequence: TGTGCCAGCAGTTCCCCGGTCAGCGGGAGATACAATGAGCAGTTCTTC.

The chain is built from TRBV12-5 and TRBJ2-3; 9 nucleotides line up with TRBD2. Looked up from germline, CDR1 is LGHNT and CDR2 is FRNRAP. V shed 5 bases and J 2 bases; nucleotides not matched to a gene: 14. The CDR3 extends over 18 amino acids. CDR3: CASGLASGRSSDTDTQYF. The DNA for the CDR3 is TGTGCTAGTGGTCTCGCAAGCGGGAGGAGCAGTGACACAGATACGCAGTATTTT.

This clonotype was seen ten or more times. The chain uses TRBV20-1 and TRBJ2-4, with D perhaps matching TRBD1 (6 bases). Germline CDR1 is DFQATT and CDR2 is SNEGSKA (reference sequence). Trimming took off 3 bases at V and 7 bases at J, with 13 bases between the two ends. The CDR3 has 13 residues. The DNA of the CDR3 is TGCAGTGCTAGGGCTGGGGGCCGGAACATTCAGTACTTC. It is translated as CSARAGGRNIQYF.

This clonotype occurred a few times. A much larger clone differs by one base, so this may be a read error. This chain joins TRBV30 and TRBJ2-3; no firm D call. The germline V and J ends were trimmed by 4 bases and 4 bases, with 12 bases remaining between them. The CDR3 has 13 residues. Germline CDR1 GTSNPN, CDR2 SVGIG (reference sequence). CDR3 amino acids: CAWTSGRPDTQYF. Written as DNA, the CDR3 is TGTGCCTGGACGTCAGGCCGGCCAGATACGCAGTATTTT.

This clonotype was detected many times. The V call is TRBV5-1, the J call TRBJ1-2, with D hard to call. CDR3 length: 13 residues. Trimming removed 1 base from V and 2 bases from J, with 6 bases in between. Per germline, CDR1 SGHRS and CDR2 YFSETQ. The CDR3 nucleotides read TGCGCCAGCAGCTTGTCAGACAACTATGGCTACACCTTC. This gives the protein CASSLSDNYGYTF.

This clonotype was detected ten times or more. The rearrangement joins TRBV3-1 to TRBJ1-4; D is undetermined. Trimming removed 1 base at V and 10 bases at J, with 7 bases between. The CDR3 sequence is 12 residues long. Germline values: CDR1 LGHDT, CDR2 YNNKEL (reference sequence). CDR3 DNA: TGTGCCAGCAGCCAAGCGTCAGGAAAACTGTTTTTT. This codes for CASSQASGKLFF.

The V call is TRBV7-9, the J call TRBJ1-2; D gene ambiguous. The CDR3 runs 16 residues. CDR1 SEHNR and CDR2 FQNEAQ come from the germline V gene (reference sequence). V lost 5 bases, J lost 8 bases, and 24 bases lay in between. The CDR3 sequence is CASSHEGGRSRWGYTF. The CDR3 coding sequence is TGTGCCAGCAGCCACGAGGGTGGGCGAAGTCGCTGGGGCTACACCTTC.

This clonotype was seen only a few times. The chain has TRBV20-1 and TRBJ2-1; 8 positions match TRBD2. Unmatched junction bases numbered 7, after V lost 5 bases and J lost 4 bases. The germline CDR1 and CDR2 sequences are DFQATT and SNEGSKA (reference sequence). This CDR3 spans 14 amino acids. The chain's CDR3 is CSAGAGVRYNEQFF. The DNA for the CDR3 is TGCAGTGCTGGAGCGGGAGTCCGTTACAATGAGCAGTTCTTC.

A word on this clonotype: Possible read error: a much larger clone is one base away. The chain joins TRBV28 to TRBJ2-1, with 8 bases that match TRBD2. The V gene's germline CDR1 is MDHEN and CDR2 SYDVKM. The length of the CDR3 is 13 residues. The CDR3 loop reads CGSSAGLALEQFF. The DNA of the CDR3 is TGTGGCAGCAGTGCCGGACTAGCCCTTGAGCAGTTCTTC.

This clonotype appeared many times. The chain combines TRBV18 with TRBJ2-5; 9 nucleotides align to TRBD1. Trimming removed 2 bases from V and 4 bases from J; junction bases left unmatched: 5. This CDR3 has 15 residues. In germline, CDR1 is KGHSH, CDR2 LQKENI. The CDR3 DNA is TGTGCCAGCTCACCAACAGGACAGGGGCGAGAGACCCAGTACTTC. This sequence encodes CASSPTGQGRETQYF.

The chain uses TRBV7-9 and TRBJ1-6, with no clear D. This CDR3 has 13 amino acids. Germline V gives CDR1 SEHNR, CDR2 FQNEAQ (reference sequence). V lost 3 bases to trimming and J lost 13 bases, with 13 bases between them. CDR3 sequence reads: CASSFGKESPLHF. DNA for the CDR3: TGTGCCAGCAGCTTCGGGAAGGAGAGTCCCCTCCACTTT. The variable domain in full, completed from reference TRBV7-9 and TRBJ1-6, reads DTGVSQNPRHKITKRGQNVTFRCDPISEHNRLYWYRQTLGQGPEFLTYFQNEAQLEKSRLLSDRFSAERPKGSFSTLEIQRTEQGDSAMYLCASSFGKESPLHFGNGTRLTVT.

The table lists this clonotype with many counts. V and J are TRBV27 and TRBJ2-1; TRBD1 matches at 7 bases. Germline lookup yields CDR1 MNHEY and CDR2 SMNVEV (reference sequence). V lost 2 bases, J lost 10 bases, and 8 bases stayed unmatched. This CDR3 comprises 14 residues. The CDR3 loop is CASSLMLEGGEQFF. The CDR3 DNA sequence: TGTGCCAGCAGTTTAATGCTAGAAGGGGGCGAGCAGTTCTTC.